Listed below are T cell receptor beta chains from one sample, sequenced in a study of T cell responses to AZD1222 COVID-19 vaccine. Only in-frame clones appear in the TCRdb table, and some are missing; sequencing was by immunoSEQ multiplex PCR. The repertoire holds about 100,000 clones, with around 83% as singletons. The starting material was peripheral blood, obtained on day 0 of AZD1222 vaccination. The receptors come from an adult in good health. CDR3s include the opening cysteine and the closing phenylalanine or tryptophan. A D gene is named only where the DNA matches it firmly. Size tells how often a clone was seen (once, few, many) or the class of an expanded clone, and some rows leave it out.

TRBJ1-2 | TRBV2 | . | . | CASNWGLDNYGYTF | TGTGCCAGCAATTGGGGGTTGGATAACTATGGCTACACCTTC
TRBJ2-7 | TRBV7-2 | . | . | CASSVGGVRSSYEQYF | TGTGCCAGCAGCGTAGGGGGTGTGAGGAGCTCCTACGAGCAGTACTTC
TRBJ2-2 | TRBV7-2 | . | . | CASSLSRTGELFF | TGTGCCAGCAGCTTGTCCAGGACCGGGGAGCTGTTTTTT
TRBJ2-1 | TRBV3-1/TRBV3-2 | TRBD2 | . | CASSQGPLNGGRVSRDNEQFF | TGTGCCAGCAGCCAAGGGCCGTTAAATGGCGGGAGGGTTTCGAGGGACAATGAGCAGTTCTTC
TRBJ2-1 | TRBV27 | . | once | CASSLGGFYNEQFF | TGTGCCAGCAGTTTAGGCGGTTTCTACAATGAGCAGTTCTTC
TRBJ1-2 | TRBV7-9 | . | . | CASSPPSLGYTF | TGTGCCAGCAGCCCCCCATCTCTTGGCTACACCTTC
TRBJ1-2 | TRBV3-1/TRBV3-2 | . | . | CASSQDSGVRGGYTF | TGTGCCAGCAGCCAAGATTCCGGCGTAAGGGGTGGCTACACCTTC
TRBJ2-7 | TRBV27 | . | . | CASNLEAGNSYEQYF | TGTGCCAGCAACCTAGAGGCGGGAAATTCCTACGAGCAGTACTTC
TRBJ1-4 | TRBV6-5 | . | . | CASSYSGGRGEKLFF | TGTGCCAGCAGTTACTCGGGGGGGCGAGGGGAAAAACTGTTTTTT
TRBJ2-7 | TRBV3-1/TRBV3-2 | TRBD2 | few | CASSQENLAGTYEQYF | TGTGCCAGCAGCCAAGAAAACCTAGCGGGAACCTACGAGCAGTACTTC
TRBJ2-2 | TRBV29-1 | TRBD1 | . | CSVEDLQGAAGTGELFF | TGCAGCGTTGAAGATCTTCAGGGGGCTGCTGGCACCGGGGAGCTGTTTTTT
TRBJ2-3 | TRBV7-3 | TRBD1 | . | CASSLIGQGVGSTDTQYF | TGTGCCAGCAGCTTAATCGGCCAGGGGGTCGGTTCGACAGATACGCAGTATTTT
TRBJ2-7 | TRBV11-2 | . | . | CASSPLSVYEQYF | TGTGCCAGCAGCCCCTTATCGGTCTACGAGCAGTACTTC
TRBJ1-6 | TRBV5-1 | . | once | CASGRTDNSPLHF | TGCGCCAGCGGGCGGACGGATAATTCACCCCTCCACTTT
TRBJ2-4 | TRBV27 | TRBD2 | . | CASSPGLATRLAKNIQYF | TGTGCCAGCAGTCCGGGACTAGCGACAAGACTAGCCAAAAACATTCAGTACTTC
TRBJ2-1 | TRBV10-3 | . | few | CAITTTPPGEQFF | TGTGCCATCACTACGACCCCACCGGGTGAGCAGTTCTTC
TRBJ2-5 | TRBV11-3 | . | . | CASSKGMRGQETQYF | TGTGCCAGCAGCAAGGGGATGCGGGGACAAGAGACCCAGTACTTC
TRBJ2-2 | TRBV6-2/TRBV6-3 | . | . | CASSYLAGRNTGELFF | TGTGCCAGCAGTTATCTCGCCGGGAGGAACACCGGGGAGCTGTTTTTT
TRBJ1-1 | TRBV5-1 | . | . | CASSPQLNTEAFF | TGCGCCAGCAGCCCACAATTGAACACTGAAGCTTTCTTT
TRBJ1-6 | TRBV25-1 | . | . | CASSPGVEEYSPLHF | TGTGCCAGCAGTCCAGGGGTTGAGGAGTATTCACCCCTCCACTTT
TRBJ2-7 | TRBV6-2/TRBV6-3 | . | . | CASSPPGAGSYEQYF | TGTGCCAGCAGCCCCCCTGGCGCCGGTTCCTACGAGCAGTACTTC
TRBJ1-4 | TRBV7-3 | TRBD1 | . | CASSSRQGEGELFF | TGTGCCAGCAGCTCAAGACAGGGAGAGGGTGAGCTGTTTTTT
TRBJ2-7 | TRBV5-1 | TRBD2 | . | CASSLEGLGVYEQYF | TGCGCCAGCAGCTTGGAGGGACTAGGGGTCTACGAGCAGTACTTC
TRBJ2-1 | TRBV5-8 | TRBD1 | . | CASSDRGSGRGGEQFF | TGTGCCAGCAGCGACAGGGGTAGCGGTCGCGGTGGTGAGCAGTTCTTC
TRBJ2-7 | TRBV6-5 | . | few | CATRSVGGGEQYF | TGTGCCACCAGGTCTGTGGGTGGAGGGGAGCAGTACTTC
TRBJ2-7 | TRBV11-1 | . | once | CASSGRVQGNPYEQYF | TGTGCCAGCAGCGGAAGGGTTCAGGGGAACCCCTACGAGCAGTACTTC
TRBJ2-1 | TRBV4-2 | TRBD2 | . | CASSQVLSSGDNEQFF | TGTGCCAGCAGCCAAGTGCTGTCTAGCGGTGACAATGAGCAGTTCTTC
TRBJ2-1 | TRBV18 | . | . | CASSQTGYEQFF | TGTGCCAGCTCACAGACAGGATATGAGCAGTTCTTC
TRBJ1-4 | TRBV30 | . | . | CAWSLRQDPRVGKLFF | TGTGCCTGGAGTCTCCGGCAGGACCCTCGAGTGGGAAAACTGTTTTTT
TRBJ2-1 | TRBV15 | TRBD2 | . | CATSGEGPTSGSYSYNEQFF | TGTGCCACCAGCGGCGAGGGACCGACTAGCGGGAGTTACTCCTACAATGAGCAGTTCTTC
TRBJ1-5 | TRBV7-2 | . | . | CASSSREMINSNQPQHF | TGTGCCAGCAGCTCCAGGGAGATGATCAATAGCAATCAGCCCCAGCATTTT
TRBJ1-6 | TRBV28 | . | . | CASRDTYNSPLHF | TGTGCCAGCCGGGACACCTATAATTCACCCCTCCACTTT
TRBJ2-7 | TRBV6-5 | . | . | CASRSLGATYEQYF | TGTGCCAGCAGGTCCCTAGGGGCGACCTACGAGCAGTACTTC
TRBJ1-1 | TRBV30 | . | . | CAWSGFGNTEAFF | TGTGCCTGGAGCGGGTTTGGGAACACTGAAGCTTTCTTT
TRBJ2-7 | TRBV28 | TRBD1 | few | CASTFVGGSRTGGYEQYF | TGTGCCAGCACCTTCGTCGGGGGATCCAGGACAGGGGGTTACGAGCAGTACTTC
TRBJ2-5 | TRBV7-9 | TRBD2 | . | CASSLRWEGIETQYF | TGTGCCAGCAGCTTACGTTGGGAGGGTATAGAGACCCAGTACTTC
TRBJ1-5 | TRBV2 | TRBD1 | . | CASSEGIGTGDQPQHF | TGTGCCAGCAGTGAAGGAATTGGGACAGGGGATCAGCCCCAGCATTTT
TRBJ1-1 | TRBV28 | . | . | CASSFTGRTEAFF | TGTGCCAGCAGTTTCACGGGGAGGACTGAAGCTTTCTTT